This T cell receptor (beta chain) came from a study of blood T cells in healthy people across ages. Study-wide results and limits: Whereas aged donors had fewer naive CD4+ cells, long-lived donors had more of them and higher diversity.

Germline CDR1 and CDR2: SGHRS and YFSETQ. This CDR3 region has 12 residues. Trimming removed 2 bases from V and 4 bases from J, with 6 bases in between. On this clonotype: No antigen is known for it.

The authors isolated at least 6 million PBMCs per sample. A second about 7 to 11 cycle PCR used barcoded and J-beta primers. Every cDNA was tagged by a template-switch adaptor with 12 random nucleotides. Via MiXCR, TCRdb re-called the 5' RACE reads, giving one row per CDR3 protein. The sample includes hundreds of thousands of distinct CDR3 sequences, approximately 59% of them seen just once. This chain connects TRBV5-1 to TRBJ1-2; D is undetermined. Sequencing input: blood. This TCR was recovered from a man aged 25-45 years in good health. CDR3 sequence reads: CASSFGVYGYTF. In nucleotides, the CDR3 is TGCGCCAGCAGCTTCGGGGTCTATGGCTACACCTTC.